This passage covers 6 T cell receptor beta chains from one sample sequenced in a study of regulatory T cells in long-lasting Graves disease. According to the study, TCR beta libraries were built with iRepertoire HTBI primers and CDR3-region Arm-PCR. MiXCR, applied by TCRdb to the multiplex PCR reads, yields one record per CDR3 protein. The table includes about 360,000 distinct CDR3 sequences, around 15% detected once. Time point denoted: newly diagnosed GD, antithyroid drugs for less than 3 months. PBMCs provided the RNA from which the TCR library was made. The data also belong to a second study, concerning T cells in Graves' hyperthyroidism and ophthalmopathy.

Source: peripheral blood mononuclear cells (PBMCs), taken at new diagnosis, from a patient treated with antithyroid drugs. Every receptor here comes from a woman between 18 and 29 years old with Graves disease.

This clonotype was observed a handful of times. The chain employs TRBV30 and TRBJ2-2; D may be TRBD2 (7 bases). CDR3 length equals 17 residues. Germline V CDR1 and CDR2: GTSNPN, SVGIG (reference sequence). Trimming stripped 1 base from V and 2 bases from J, with 17 bases between. The CDR3 region has the DNA TGTGCCTGGAGTGCGAGATGGGGGGGGCCAAACACCGGGGAGCTGTTTTTT. Its protein is CAWSARWGGPNTGELFF.

The table lists this clonotype with many counts. The chain combines TRBV28 with TRBJ1-1, with D perhaps matching TRBD1 (6 bases). The CDR3 has 13 residues. Between the trimmed V and J ends, which lost 3 bases and 4 bases, there was a span of 9 bases. Germline CDR1 is MDHEN and CDR2 is SYDVKM. The CDR3 region has the DNA TGTGCCAGCAGTTTGACGACAGGCACTGAAGCTTTCTTT. Residues: CASSLTTGTEAFF.

The chain recombines TRBV24-1 with TRBJ2-3; TRBD1 agrees at 9 bases. This CDR3 has 14 amino acids. The V segment lost 9 bases and the J segment 3 bases; nucleotides outside the gene matches: 6. The V gene's germline CDR1 is KGHDR and CDR2 SFDVKD. The CDR3 is CATSDRGGTDTQYF. As DNA, the CDR3 is TGTGCCACCTCCGACAGGGGGGGGACAGATACGCAGTATTTT.

This sequence joins TRBV5-1 and TRBJ2-5; weak D call: TRBD2 (6 bases). Germline CDR1 and CDR2: SGHRS and YFSETQ. CDR3 size: 16 residues. Trimming removed 3 bases at V and 4 bases at J, with 19 bases between. CDR3 sequence reads: CASSSREGLKGETQYF. Written as DNA, the CDR3 is TGCGCCAGCAGCTCCCGCGAGGGACTGAAGGGAGAGACCCAGTACTTC.

In its sample, this clonotype was seen many times. The CDR3 bases are TGCAGTGCTAGAGAACACGGGAGTCTGGCAGATACGCAGTATTTT. The encoded protein is CSAREHGSLADTQYF. This sequence joins TRBV20-1 and TRBJ2-3, with D perhaps TRBD2 (6 bases). The CDR3 runs to 15 residues. Deletions cut 0 bases from V and 4 bases from J, with 14 bases between. Germline loops: CDR1 DFQATT, CDR2 SNEGSKA (reference sequence).

This clonotype turned up a few times. The chain employs TRBV30 and TRBJ2-2, with D uncertain. Germline V CDR1 and CDR2: GTSNPN, SVGIG (reference sequence). This CDR3 has 14 residues. The V end was cut by 8 bases, the J end by 0 bases, with 13 bases between. The CDR3 loop reads CAGNGRTNTGELFF. CDR3 bases: TGTGCCGGGAATGGACGCACGAACACCGGGGAGCTGTTTTTT.